The 31 T cell receptor beta chains presented below share a single source sample, sequenced in a study of blood T cell repertoires in COVID-19. Some clones are missing from TCRdb's copy, which holds only in-frame ones; the method was immunoSEQ multiplex PCR. Among over 250,000 clones, 89% were seen once, and the ten largest hold roughly 2.2%. Sequenced: peripheral blood. The receptors were gathered from a man aged 45-65 years with acute or convalescent COVID-19.

The chain couples TRBV10-3 to TRBJ2-7; 8 nucleotides agree with TRBD1. The germline gives CDR1 ENHRY, CDR2 SYGVKD. The CDR3 spans 14 residues. V dropped 3 bases and J dropped 4; count of bases not matched to a gene: 5. CDR3 residues: CAISEGRGQYEQYF. The CDR3 DNA sequence: TGTGCCATCAGTGAAGGCAGGGGGCAGTACGAGCAGTACTTC.

The chain has TRBV5-1 and TRBJ1-2; weak D call: TRBD1 (5 bases). The CDR3 sequence is 15 residues long. V was shortened by 2 bases and J by 0 bases, with 11 bases between the two germline ends. Germline V gene lookup returns CDR1 SGHRS and CDR2 YFSETQ. Written as DNA, the CDR3 is TGCGCCAGCAGCTTAGATCAGGGTACTAACTATGGCTACACCTTC. Protein product: CASSLDQGTNYGYTF.

The V gene is TRBV4-1, the J gene TRBJ2-5; TRBD1 matches 11 bases. Germline V CDR1 and CDR2: MGHRA, YSYEKL. V trimming: 3 bases; J trimming: 5 bases; junction bases outside the gene matches: 8. The CDR3 has 16 residues. The CDR3 bases are TGCGCCAGCAGCCACCAATGGACAGGGGGCAGGGAGACCCAGTACTTC. Its translation: CASSHQWTGGRETQYF.

This clone appeared a few times. This chain connects TRBV5-1 to TRBJ1-3; a possible D gene is TRBD1 (6 bases). Trimming shortened V by 4 bases and J by 7 bases, and 18 bases separated the two germline ends. CDR3 length: 15 residues. Germline loops: CDR1 SGHRS, CDR2 YFSETQ. In nucleotides, the CDR3 is TGCGCCAGCAGCCCCCAGGGGATCGAGGGTAACACCATATATTTT. It yields the protein CASSPQGIEGNTIYF. Supplemented by reference TRBV5-1 and TRBJ1-3, the full variable domain reads KAGVTQTPRYLIKTRGQQVTLSCSPISGHRSVSWYQQTPGQGLQFLFEYFSETQRNKGNFPGRFSGRQFSNSRSEMNVSTLELGDSALYLCASSPQGIEGNTIYFGEGSWLTVV.

The genes are TRBV2 and TRBJ2-5; D perhaps matches TRBD1 (6 bases). Germline V CDR1 and CDR2: SNHLY, FYNNEI. V lost 6 bases to trimming and J lost 4 bases, with 12 bases between them. This CDR3 is built from 13 residues. CDR3 sequence: CASRVTRGETQYF. The CDR3, as DNA: TGTGCCAGCAGGGTTACCAGGGGAGAGACCCAGTACTTC.

The V call is TRBV18, the J call TRBJ2-7; no firm D call. Trimming removed 2 bases at V and 0 bases at J, with 5 bases between. The CDR3 is 13 residues long. Germline V gives CDR1 KGHSH, CDR2 LQKENI. CDR3 sequence (DNA): TGTGCCAGCTCACCAACAGCCTCCTACGAGCAGTACTTC. Residues: CASSPTASYEQYF.

CDR3 amino acids: CASSLGRGKGETQYF. The CDR3 DNA sequence: TGCGCCAGCAGCTTGGGACGGGGGAAAGGAGAGACCCAGTACTTC. The chain has TRBV5-1 and TRBJ2-5, with D tentatively TRBD2 (6 bases). The CDR3 has 15 residues. Germline V gives CDR1 SGHRS, CDR2 YFSETQ. Trimming removed 0 bases from V and 4 bases from J, with 13 bases in between.

This clone was seen just once. The chain employs TRBV7-9 and TRBJ1-2; 7 nucleotides match TRBD1. Looked up from germline, CDR1 is SEHNR and CDR2 is FQNEAQ (reference sequence). V dropped 7 bases and J dropped 3; count of bases not matched to a gene: 11. This CDR3 has 15 residues. This chain's CDR3 is CASTLGQGVDYGYTF. The CDR3 DNA reads TGTGCCAGCACCCTAGGTCAGGGGGTAGACTATGGCTACACCTTC.

This chain joins TRBV19 and TRBJ2-1, with D uncertain. V was cut by 1 base and J by 4 bases, with 8 bases left in between. Germline assignment: CDR1 LNHDA and CDR2 SQIVND (reference sequence). The CDR3 runs 14 residues. The CDR3 reads CASSIATDYNEQFF. The CDR3 DNA sequence: TGTGCCAGTAGTATAGCAACAGATTACAATGAGCAGTTCTTC.

The chain has TRBV24-1 and TRBJ2-5; weak D call: TRBD1 (5 bases). Trimming cost V 2 bases and J 2 bases, with 8 bases left between them. Germline V gives CDR1 KGHDR, CDR2 SFDVKD. The CDR3 has 14 amino acids. Written as DNA, the CDR3 is TGTGCCACCAGTGATTCAGGGAATCAAGAGACCCAGTACTTC. This gives the protein CATSDSGNQETQYF.

This rearrangement joins TRBV3-1 (or the pseudogene TRBV3-2) to TRBJ1-1, with D tentatively TRBD1 (6 bases). Trimming took 0 bases from V and 5 from J, leaving 10 bases between them. The germline CDR1 and CDR2 sequences are LGHDT and YNNKEL (reference sequence). The CDR3 spans 14 residues. In DNA, the CDR3 is TGTGCCAGCAGCCAAGAGGGGGCGCGTACTGAAGCTTTCTTT. It codes for CASSQEGARTEAFF.

The chain is built from TRBV6-5 and TRBJ1-3, with a weak D call TRBD1 (5 bases). Germline CDR1 MNHEY, CDR2 SVGAGI. The CDR3 length is 16 residues. V dropped 2 bases and J dropped 0 bases, with 11 bases sitting between them. DNA of the CDR3: TGTGCCAGCAGTTACGCACAGGCTTACTCTGGAAACACCATATATTTT. This encodes CASSYAQAYSGNTIYF.

This rearrangement joins TRBV6-5 to TRBJ2-1; 8 nucleotides match TRBD1. Germline CDR1 is MNHEY and CDR2 is SVGAGI. The CDR3 contains 14 residues. After removal of 4 bases from V and 4 bases from J, the junction contained 3 bases not matched to a gene. CDR3 coding DNA: TGTGCCAGCAGTTTCGGACAGGGTTACAATGAGCAGTTCTTC. This translates into CASSFGQGYNEQFF.

The chain carries TRBV14 and TRBJ2-5, with D possibly TRBD1 on 6 matching bases. V gave up 4 bases and J gave up 4 bases, with 16 bases separating them. The CDR3 totals 15 residues. Germline assignment: CDR1 SGHDN and CDR2 FVKESK. The CDR3 bases are TGTGCCAGCAGCCCTGGACAGCGGTCGGGAGAGACCCAGTACTTC. Translation: CASSPGQRSGETQYF.

The rearrangement uses TRBV3-1 (or the pseudogene TRBV3-2) and TRBJ2-2; D gene ambiguous. V was clipped by 1 base and J by 0 bases, with 6 bases between them. The CDR3 is 15 amino acids. The germline gives CDR1 LGHDT, CDR2 YNNKEL (reference sequence). DNA for the CDR3: TGTGCCAGCAGCCAAGTGCTAGCGAACACCGGGGAGCTGTTTTTT. It yields the protein CASSQVLANTGELFF.

V usage is TRBV24-1 and J usage is TRBJ2-1; 10 bases are a match to TRBD1. V dropped 4 bases and J dropped 7; count of bases not matched to a gene: 9. Germline V gene data show CDR1 as KGHDR and CDR2 as SFDVKD. The CDR3 covers 16 residues. The CDR3 sequence is CATSDPKTGGINEQFF. The CDR3 coding sequence is TGTGCCACCAGTGACCCAAAGACAGGGGGCATAAATGAGCAGTTCTTC.

The chain uses TRBV7-8 and TRBJ1-6; TRBD1 matches at 10 bases. Germline CDR1 is SGHVS and CDR2 is FQNEAQ. The CDR3 has 15 residues. The junction had 5 bases not matched to a gene; V was cut back by 5 bases and J by 7 bases. The CDR3 reads CASSQDRGYNSPLHF. In DNA, the CDR3 is TGTGCCAGCAGCCAGGACAGGGGGTACAATTCACCCCTCCACTTT.

The genes are TRBV5-1 and TRBJ1-1; D call uncertain. Germline V CDR1 and CDR2: SGHRS, YFSETQ. Trimming stripped 4 bases from V and 2 bases from J, with 21 bases between. The CDR3 covers 17 residues. The CDR3 spells CASSTSRTGIRNTEAFF. In nucleotides, the CDR3 is TGCGCCAGCAGCACCTCGAGGACCGGGATAAGAAACACTGAAGCTTTCTTT. The variable domain in full, with the rest retrieved from reference TRBV5-1 and TRBJ1-1, is KAGVTQTPRYLIKTRGQQVTLSCSPISGHRSVSWYQQTPGQGLQFLFEYFSETQRNKGNFPGRFSGRQFSNSRSEMNVSTLELGDSALYLCASSTSRTGIRNTEAFFGQGTRLTVV.

The chain carries TRBV27 and TRBJ2-2; D remains unclear. Germline V CDR1 and CDR2: MNHEY, SMNVEV (reference sequence). The CDR3 is 14 amino acids. The CDR3 loop is CVSGLPGSTGELFF. The CDR3 DNA sequence: TGTGTTTCCGGCCTGCCAGGCTCCACCGGGGAGCTGTTTTTT.

This chain connects TRBV15 to TRBJ1-3, with D uncertain. V dropped 0 bases and J dropped 0 bases, with 6 bases sitting between them. The CDR3 loop spans 15 amino acids. Germline loops: CDR1 LNHNV, CDR2 YYDKDF (reference sequence). The CDR3: CATSRDLNSGNTIYF. The CDR3 DNA reads as TGTGCCACCAGCAGAGACTTAAACTCTGGAAACACCATATATTTT.

J is TRBJ2-1 and V is TRBV11-3; D not resolved. Trimming shortened V by 5 bases and J by 5 bases, and 16 bases separated the two germline ends. The germline V gene encodes CDR1 SGHNT and CDR2 YENEEA. This CDR3 has 15 residues. The CDR3 reads CASSRSPATDNEQFF. CDR3 sequence (DNA): TGTGCCAGCAGCCGGTCCCCGGCAACAGACAATGAGCAGTTCTTC.

This clone was recorded only once. This chain uses TRBV19 with TRBJ1-3; the match to TRBD1 covers 9 bases. The length of the CDR3 is 16 residues. The ends lost 6 bases at V and 0 bases at J; junction bases unmatched: 6. CDR1 and CDR2 from the germline V gene are LNHDA and SQIVND (reference sequence). Written as DNA, the CDR3 is TGTGCCAGTAGGCCGGGACAGGGCTACTCTGGAAACACCATATATTTT. This encodes CASRPGQGYSGNTIYF.

V usage is TRBV6-6 and J usage is TRBJ1-2; 11 nucleotides line up with TRBD1. V lost 6 bases, J lost 8 bases, and 11 bases stayed unmatched. CDR1 is MNHNY, CDR2 SVGAGI, per germline (reference sequence). There are 15 residues in the CDR3. CDR3 bases: TGTGCCAGCAGCCTCCGGGACAGGGGGATGCGAGGCTACACCTTC. It specifies CASSLRDRGMRGYTF.

CDR3: CASSLNGGARYEKLFF. CDR3 coding DNA: TGTGCCAGCAGCCTTAACGGGGGGGCGCGGTATGAAAAACTGTTTTTT. V and J are TRBV14 and TRBJ1-4; weak D call: TRBD1 (6 bases). CDR1 is SGHDN and CDR2 is FVKESK in the germline V gene. V was shortened by 4 bases and J by 6 bases, with 18 bases between the two germline ends. This CDR3 region has 16 residues.

This chain uses TRBV7-2 with TRBJ1-2; possible D gene TRBD1, 6 bases. Trimming took off 5 bases at V and 13 bases at J, with 26 bases between the two ends. The germline gives CDR1 SGHTA, CDR2 FQGNSA. This CDR3 comprises 15 residues. CDR3 amino acids: CASSVPGGQLTRTTF. The CDR3 DNA reads as TGTGCCAGCAGCGTACCGGGTGGACAGCTAACTCGTACCACCTTC. Drawing the rest from reference TRBV7-2 and TRBJ1-2, the complete variable domain is GAGVSQSPSNKVTEKGKDVELRCDPISGHTALYWYRQSLGQGLEFLIYFQGNSAPDKSGLPSDRFSAERTGGSVSTLTIQRTQQEDSAVYLCASSVPGGQLTRTTFGSGTRLTVV.

This chain connects TRBV7-9 to TRBJ1-2, with 8 positions matching TRBD1. Germline V gene data show CDR1 as SEHNR and CDR2 as FQNEAQ (reference sequence). V was clipped by 5 bases and J by 7 bases; unmatched bases: 12. This CDR3 is built from 15 residues. CDR3 bases: TGTGCCAGCAGCCTGAACCTGGACAGGGTGGGTGGCTACACCTTC. It encodes CASSLNLDRVGGYTF.

The chain recombines TRBV19 with TRBJ2-7, with TRBD2 matching over 8 bases. Germline CDR1 is LNHDA and CDR2 is SQIVND (reference sequence). The V segment lost 5 bases and the J segment 2 bases; nucleotides outside the gene matches: 8. CDR3 length: 15 residues. CDR3 nucleotide sequence: TGTGCCAGTAGTTTGGTAGCGGGGTTAACCTACGAGCAGTACTTC. Translating gives CASSLVAGLTYEQYF.

V usage is TRBV24-1 and J usage is TRBJ1-5, with a weak D call TRBD1 (6 bases). The CDR3 has 14 residues. CDR1 KGHDR and CDR2 SFDVKD come from the germline V gene. V lost 2 bases, J lost 6 bases, and 10 bases lay in between. Here the CDR3 reads CATSDSTGIQPQHF. The CDR3 DNA follows: TGTGCCACCAGTGATTCCACAGGGATTCAGCCCCAGCATTTT.

This chain links TRBV27 with TRBJ2-7; 7 bases align to TRBD1. Germline V gene data show CDR1 as MNHEY and CDR2 as SMNVEV (reference sequence). V dropped 2 bases and J dropped 0; count of bases not matched to a gene: 10. The CDR3 contains 17 residues. The DNA for the CDR3 is TGTGCCAGCAGTTTAAAGGGGGACAGCCTATACTCCTACGAGCAGTACTTC. It translates to CASSLKGDSLYSYEQYF.

This sequence joins TRBV2 and TRBJ2-7; 7 nucleotides agree with TRBD2. V lost 4 bases to trimming and J lost 3 bases; unmatched junction nucleotides: 3. The CDR3 runs to 13 residues. Looked up from germline, CDR1 is SNHLY and CDR2 is FYNNEI. The CDR3 here is CASSGGGNYEQYF. In nucleotides, the CDR3 is TGTGCCAGCAGTGGGGGGGGGAACTACGAGCAGTACTTC.

The chain couples TRBV12-5 to TRBJ1-1; D is possibly TRBD1 (5 bases). The CDR3 contains 12 residues. Germline lookup yields CDR1 LGHNT and CDR2 FRNRAP. V lost 2 bases and J 12 bases, leaving 13 bases between the germline ends. CDR3 sequence reads: CASGLRGTTSFF. The CDR3 coding sequence is TGTGCTAGTGGTTTGAGGGGAACGACTTCTTTCTTT.